The T cell receptor beta chain under discussion was sequenced for a study of T cell responses to AZD1222 COVID-19 vaccine. This clone was found a few times. Its target is not known. This table comes from immunoSEQ multiplex PCR, and its TCRdb copy is limited to in-frame clones, with some not included. The sample holds roughly 79,000 clones, around four fifths seen once. The ends were cut back, 7 bases at V and 2 bases at J, with 12 bases in the middle. The length of the CDR3 is 15 residues. CDR1 and CDR2 from the germline V gene are MDHEN and SYDVKM. Points from the study as a whole: Spike-specific TCR breadth and depth were elevated following two AZD1222 doses. Scientists sampled the repertoires only once the peak T cell response had passed.

The chain links TRBV28 to TRBJ1-6, with a weak D call TRBD1 (6 bases). This specimen consisted of peripheral blood, obtained on day 0 of AZD1222 vaccination. The TCR sequence derives from an adult in good health. The CDR3 coding sequence is TGTGCCAGCATGGGGGGGCAGACCTATAATTCACCCCTCCACTTT. This codes for CASMGGQTYNSPLHF.